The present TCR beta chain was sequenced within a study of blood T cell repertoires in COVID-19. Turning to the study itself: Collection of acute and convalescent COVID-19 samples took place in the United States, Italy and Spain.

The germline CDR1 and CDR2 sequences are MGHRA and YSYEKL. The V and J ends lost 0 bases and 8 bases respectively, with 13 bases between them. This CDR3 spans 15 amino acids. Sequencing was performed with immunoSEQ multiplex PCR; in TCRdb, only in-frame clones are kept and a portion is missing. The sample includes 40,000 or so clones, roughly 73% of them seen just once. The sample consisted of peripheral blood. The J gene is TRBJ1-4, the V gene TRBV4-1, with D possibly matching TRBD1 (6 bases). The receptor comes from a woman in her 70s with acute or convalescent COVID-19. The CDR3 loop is CASSQDGGAPEKLFF. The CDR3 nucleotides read TGCGCCAGCAGCCAAGATGGGGGGGCGCCCGAAAAACTGTTTTTT.